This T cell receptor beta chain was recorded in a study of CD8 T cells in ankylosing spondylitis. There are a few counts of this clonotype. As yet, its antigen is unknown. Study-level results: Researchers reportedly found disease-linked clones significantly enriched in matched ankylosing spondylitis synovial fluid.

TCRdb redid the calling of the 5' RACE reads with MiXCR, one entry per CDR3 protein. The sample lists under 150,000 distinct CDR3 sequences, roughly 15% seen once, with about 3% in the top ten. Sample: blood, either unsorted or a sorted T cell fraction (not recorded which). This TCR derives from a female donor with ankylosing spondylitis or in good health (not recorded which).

The CDR3: CASSQTPTGNEKLFF. Here the CDR3 DNA reads TGTGCCAGCAGCCAGACCCCGACAGGGAATGAAAAACTGTTTTTT. The V call is TRBV7-2, the J call TRBJ1-4, with TRBD1 matching over 7 bases. From germline, CDR1 is SGHTA and CDR2 FQGNSA. Unmatched junction bases numbered 8, after V lost 5 bases and J lost 5 bases. The length of the CDR3 is 15 residues.